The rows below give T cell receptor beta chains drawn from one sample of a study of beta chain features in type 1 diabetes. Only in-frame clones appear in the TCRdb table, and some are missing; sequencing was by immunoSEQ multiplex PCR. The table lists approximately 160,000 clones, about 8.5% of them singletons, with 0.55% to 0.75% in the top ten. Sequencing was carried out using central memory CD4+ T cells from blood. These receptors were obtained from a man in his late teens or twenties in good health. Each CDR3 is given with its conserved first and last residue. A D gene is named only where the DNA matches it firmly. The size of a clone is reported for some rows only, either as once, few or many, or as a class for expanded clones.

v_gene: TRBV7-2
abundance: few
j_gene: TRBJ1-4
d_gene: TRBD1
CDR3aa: CASSPETGVPTNEKLFF
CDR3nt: TGTGCCAGCAGCCCCGAGACAGGGGTGCCAACTAATGAAAAACTGTTTTTT

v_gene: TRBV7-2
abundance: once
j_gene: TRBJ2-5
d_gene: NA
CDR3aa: CASSLSNEVQETQYF
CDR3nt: TGTGCCAGCAGCTTAAGTAACGAGGTACAAGAGACCCAGTACTTC

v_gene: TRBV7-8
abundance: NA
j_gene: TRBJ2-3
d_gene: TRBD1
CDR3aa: CASIPRGRGDTQYF
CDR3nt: TGTGCCAGCATACCCAGGGGGCGCGGAGATACGCAGTATTTT

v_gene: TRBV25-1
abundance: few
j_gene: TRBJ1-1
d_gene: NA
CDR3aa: CASSESQSGFEAFF
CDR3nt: TGTGCCAGCAGTGAATCTCAATCCGGGTTTGAAGCTTTCTTT

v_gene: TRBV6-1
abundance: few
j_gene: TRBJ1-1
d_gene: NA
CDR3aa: CAASSVAGPNTEAFF
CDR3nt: TGTGCCGCCAGCAGTGTAGCGGGGCCCAACACTGAAGCTTTCTTT

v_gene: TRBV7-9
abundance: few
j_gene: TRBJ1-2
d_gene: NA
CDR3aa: CASSLAQSNYGYTF
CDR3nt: TGTGCCAGCAGCTTAGCGCAGTCTAACTATGGCTACACCTTC

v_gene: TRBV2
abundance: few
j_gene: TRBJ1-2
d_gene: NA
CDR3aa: CASSEGGGGNYGYTF
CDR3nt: TGTGCCAGCAGTGAAGGGGGAGGAGGGAACTATGGCTACACCTTC

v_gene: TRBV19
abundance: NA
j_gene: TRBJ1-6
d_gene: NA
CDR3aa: CASSIGVEGIRSPLHF
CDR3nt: TGTGCCAGTAGTATTGGAGTTGAGGGTATACGGTCACCCCTCCACTTT

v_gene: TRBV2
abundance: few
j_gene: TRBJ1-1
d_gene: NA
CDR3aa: CASSYDTEAFF
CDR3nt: TGTGCCAGCAGTTATGACACTGAAGCTTTCTTT

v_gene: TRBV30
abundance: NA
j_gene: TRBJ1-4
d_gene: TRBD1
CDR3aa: CAWNRQGVREKLFF
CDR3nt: TGTGCCTGGAATAGACAGGGGGTGAGGGAAAAACTGTTTTTT

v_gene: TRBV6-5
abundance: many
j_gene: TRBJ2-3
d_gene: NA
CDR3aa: CASSYKSAAVTDTQYF
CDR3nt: TGTGCCAGCAGTTACAAATCCGCCGCGGTAACAGATACGCAGTATTTT

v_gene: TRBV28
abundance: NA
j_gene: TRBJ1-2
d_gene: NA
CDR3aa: CASSVGGFNGYTF
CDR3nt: TGTGCCAGCAGCGTCGGAGGGTTTAATGGCTACACCTTC

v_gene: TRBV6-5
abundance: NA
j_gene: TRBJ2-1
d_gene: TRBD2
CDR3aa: CASRLAGSSYNEQFF
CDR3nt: TGTGCCAGCAGATTAGCGGGAAGCTCCTACAATGAGCAGTTCTTC

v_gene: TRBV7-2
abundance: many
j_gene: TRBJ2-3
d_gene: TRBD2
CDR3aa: CASSFGLAGVTDTQYF
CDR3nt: TGTGCCAGCAGCTTTGGACTGGCGGGGGTCACAGATACGCAGTATTTT

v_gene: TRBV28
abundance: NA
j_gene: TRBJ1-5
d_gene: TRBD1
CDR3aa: CASSDRVYNQPQHF
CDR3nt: TGTGCCAGCAGTGACAGGGTGTACAATCAGCCCCAGCATTTT

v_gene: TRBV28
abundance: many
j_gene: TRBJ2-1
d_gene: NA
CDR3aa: CASLGGSYNEQFF
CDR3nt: TGTGCCAGCTTGGGGGGCTCCTACAATGAGCAGTTCTTC

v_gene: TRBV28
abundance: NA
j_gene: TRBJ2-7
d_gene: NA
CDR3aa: CASNLGRRYEQYF
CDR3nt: TGTGCCAGCAACCTTGGGAGGCGCTACGAGCAGTACTTC

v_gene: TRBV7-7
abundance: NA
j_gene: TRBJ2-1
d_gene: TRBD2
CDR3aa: CASSQGLEDEQFF
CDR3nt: TGTGCTAGCAGCCAGGGACTAGAGGATGAGCAGTTCTTC

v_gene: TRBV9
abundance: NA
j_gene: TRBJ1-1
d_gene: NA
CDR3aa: CASSVESGPGGTEAFF
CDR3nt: TGTGCCAGCAGCGTAGAGTCAGGCCCCGGGGGCACTGAAGCTTTCTTT

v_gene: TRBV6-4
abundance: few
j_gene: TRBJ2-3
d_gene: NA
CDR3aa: CASSEVGGHTDTQYF
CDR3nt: TGTGCCAGCAGTGAGGTGGGGGGGCACACAGATACGCAGTATTTT

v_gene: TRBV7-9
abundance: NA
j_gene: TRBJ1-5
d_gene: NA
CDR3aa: CASSLHNQPQHF
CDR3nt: TGTGCCAGCAGCTTACACAATCAGCCCCAGCATTTT

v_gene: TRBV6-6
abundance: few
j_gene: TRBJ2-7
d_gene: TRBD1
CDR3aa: CASKSQGGSYEQYF
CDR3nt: TGTGCCAGCAAATCACAGGGGGGCTCCTACGAGCAGTACTTC

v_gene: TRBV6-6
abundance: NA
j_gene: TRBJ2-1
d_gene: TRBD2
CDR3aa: CASSYLGGYNEQFF
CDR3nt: TGTGCCAGCAGTTACCTCGGGGGGTACAATGAGCAGTTCTTC

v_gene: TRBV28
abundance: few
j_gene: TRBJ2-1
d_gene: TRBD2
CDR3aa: CASSDTGLAGRNEQFF
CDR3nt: TGTGCCAGCAGTGACACGGGACTAGCGGGACGGAATGAGCAGTTCTTC

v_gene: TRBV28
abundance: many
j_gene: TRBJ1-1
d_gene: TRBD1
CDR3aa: CASRPEGQGTLDAFF
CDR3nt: TGTGCCAGCAGGCCAGAAGGACAGGGAACCCTTGACGCTTTCTTT

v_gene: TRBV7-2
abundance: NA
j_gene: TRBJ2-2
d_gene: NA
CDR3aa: CASSPYATVNTGELFF
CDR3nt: TGTGCCAGCAGCCCCTATGCTACGGTAAACACCGGGGAGCTGTTTTTT

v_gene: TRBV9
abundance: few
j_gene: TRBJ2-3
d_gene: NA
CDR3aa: CASSGRVSTDTQYF
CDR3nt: TGTGCCAGCAGCGGCAGGGTTAGCACAGATACGCAGTATTTT

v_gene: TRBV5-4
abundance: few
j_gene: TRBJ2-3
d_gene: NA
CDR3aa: CASSWTAGTGTDTQYF
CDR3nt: TGTGCCAGCAGCTGGACGGCGGGGACCGGGACAGATACGCAGTATTTT

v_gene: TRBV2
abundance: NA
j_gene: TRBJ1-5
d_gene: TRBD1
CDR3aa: CASRGDRWGNQPQHF
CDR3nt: TGTGCCAGCAGAGGGGACAGGTGGGGCAATCAGCCCCAGCATTTT

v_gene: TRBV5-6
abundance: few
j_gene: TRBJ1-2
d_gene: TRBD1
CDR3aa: CASSQQGSDYGYTF
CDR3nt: TGTGCCAGCAGCCAACAGGGGTCTGACTATGGCTACACCTTC